These T cell receptor beta chains were read from a single sample in a study of shared clonotypes between healthy human individuals. Assay: immunoSEQ multiplex PCR; the TCRdb copy retains only in-frame clones and omits some. The table lists 800,000 or so clones, about 96% of them singletons. Sequencing was carried out using naive CD8+ T cells sorted from blood. The receptors originated from a man aged 25 to 45 in good health. CDR3s include the opening cysteine and the closing phenylalanine or tryptophan. The order of the fields is D gene, J gene, clone size, V gene, CDR3 DNA, CDR3 protein. The D gene is left open where the match is weak. Clone size appears in some rows only: once, few, many, or a class for an expanded clone.

TRBD1	TRBJ2-5	-	TRBV4-1	TGCGCCAGCAGCCAAGATCGGGACAGGTGGCAAGAGACCCAGTACTTC	CASSQDRDRWQETQYF
-	TRBJ2-7	-	TRBV27	TGTGCCAGTGGACCCGGGAGTCGGTTTGAGCAGTACTTC	CASGPGSRFEQYF
TRBD1	TRBJ2-7	-	TRBV27	TGTGCCAGCAGTTTCACAGGGGGTATCTACGAGCAGTACTTC	CASSFTGGIYEQYF
-	TRBJ2-7	-	TRBV30	TGTGCCTGGAAATCTGGGAACTCCTACGAGCAGTACTTC	CAWKSGNSYEQYF
TRBD1	TRBJ2-5	-	TRBV5-5	TGTGCCAGCAGCTTCGAGAACAGGGGGCCCCGGGCGGCCCAGTACTTC	CASSFENRGPRAAQYF
-	TRBJ1-2	-	TRBV28	TGTGCCAGCAGTTTTGGAACTGGCTACACCTTC	CASSFGTGYTF
-	TRBJ1-2	-	TRBV29-1	TGCAGCGTTGTTGTGGGGGGTACAATCAAAAATCCTGGTGGCTACACCTTC	CSVVVGGTIKNPGGYTF
-	TRBJ2-2	-	TRBV18	TGTGCCAGCACAAGGCCGTTACGTAACACCGGGGAGCTGTTTTTT	CASTRPLRNTGELFF
-	TRBJ2-2	-	TRBV18	TGTGCCAGCTCACCGAGTCGAAGAGCCGCGAACACCGGGGAGCTGTTTTTT	CASSPSRRAANTGELFF
-	TRBJ2-7	-	TRBV11-2	TGTGCCAGCAGCCCCAGTCCCAGATACGAGCAGTACTTC	CASSPSPRYEQYF
-	TRBJ1-1	-	TRBV2	TGTGCCAGCAGCAGGGTGTCCAACACTGAAGCTTTCTTT	CASSRVSNTEAFF
-	TRBJ2-2	-	TRBV11-2	TGTGCCAGCAGCTTACCCTGGGACCCGAACACCGGGGAGCTGTTTTTT	CASSLPWDPNTGELFF
-	TRBJ2-5	-	TRBV9	TGTGCCAGCAACCTAAGAGGAGGTCGGGAGACCCAGTACTTC	CASNLRGGRETQYF
-	TRBJ1-5	-	TRBV27	TGTGCCAGCAGTTTCCACAGGAATAGCAATCAGCCCCAGCATTTT	CASSFHRNSNQPQHF
-	TRBJ2-1	-	TRBV9	TGTGCCAGCAGCCAAGTCGATTCGTACAATGAGCAGTTCTTC	CASSQVDSYNEQFF
-	TRBJ2-7	-	TRBV30	TGTGCCTGGAGTGTACATATCAGCCAAAGGGTCTCCTACGAGCAGTACTTC	CAWSVHISQRVSYEQYF
-	TRBJ2-2	-	TRBV9	TGTGCCAGCAGCACCCCCCCCGCATCCGGGGAGCTGTTTTTT	CASSTPPASGELFF
-	TRBJ1-5	-	TRBV27	TGTGCCAGCAGGCCATATAGCAATCAGCCCCAGCATTTT	CASRPYSNQPQHF
-	TRBJ2-7	once	TRBV4-1	TGCGCCAGCAGCCATAGTCCGGGGGAACCGGACATGGACCCCTACGAGCAGTACTTC	CASSHSPGEPDMDPYEQYF
TRBD1	TRBJ2-1	-	TRBV7-2	TGTGCCAGCAGCTTAGGACAGGGGTATGAGCAGTTCTTC	CASSLGQGYEQFF
-	TRBJ2-5	-	TRBV11-2	TGTGCCAGCAGCTTCCCCCCAATTTGGGAAGGGCACCCCCAAGAGACCCAGTACTTC	CASSFPPIWEGHPQETQYF
TRBD1	TRBJ1-2	-	TRBV7-8	TGTGCCAGCAGCTGGGAGGCGCAGGGGGCCGGTGGCTACACCTTC	CASSWEAQGAGGYTF
-	TRBJ2-7	-	TRBV9	TGTGCCAGCAGCGTAGTAGTGTGGGGACTCTCCTACGAGCAGTACTTC	CASSVVVWGLSYEQYF
-	TRBJ1-1	once	TRBV6-5	TGTGCCAGCAGTTCCACAGGGAAACCGGACACTGAAGCTTTCTTT	CASSSTGKPDTEAFF
TRBD1	TRBJ1-4	-	TRBV6-5	TGTGCCAGCACCTGGACAGGGAATGAAAAACTGTTTTTT	CASTWTGNEKLFF
-	TRBJ2-1	-	TRBV27	TGTGCCAGCAGCCTGGGGGCAGGGCCGTACAATGAGCAGTTCTTC	CASSLGAGPYNEQFF
TRBD2	TRBJ2-5	-	TRBV7-6	TGTGCCAGCAGCTTAGAACTAGCGGGGGAGTACCAAGAGACCCAGTACTTC	CASSLELAGEYQETQYF
TRBD1	TRBJ2-7	-	TRBV7-2	TGTGCCAGCAGCAAGGGACAGAGATTCCCCTCCTACGAGCAGTACTTC	CASSKGQRFPSYEQYF
-	TRBJ2-2	-	TRBV21-1	TGTGCCAGCAGCTACCCCGGATGGACTAGCGGAAGGGGCGGGGAGCTGTTTTTT	CASSYPGWTSGRGGELFF
TRBD1	TRBJ1-5	-	TRBV28	TGTGCCAGCAGTTTATTCAGGGGGAATCAGCCCCAGCATTTT	CASSLFRGNQPQHF
-	TRBJ2-7	-	TRBV19	TGTGCCAGCACGGCCGGCAGGGGCTACGAGCAGTACTTC	CASTAGRGYEQYF
-	TRBJ2-7	once	TRBV7-8	TGTGCCAGCAGCTTTCGTTATGAGGACTACGAGCAGTACTTC	CASSFRYEDYEQYF
-	TRBJ1-1	-	TRBV9	TGTGCCAGTGGCCACCTGGACACTGAAGCTTTCTTT	CASGHLDTEAFF
TRBD1	TRBJ2-1	-	TRBV29-1	TGCAGCGTTGCCCGACAGGGGCCCAACAATGAGCAGTTCTTC	CSVARQGPNNEQFF
-	TRBJ2-5	-	TRBV13	TGTGCCAGCAGCTTCGGGGGGCTCATGACAGGAGAAGAGACCCAGTACTTC	CASSFGGLMTGEETQYF
-	TRBJ2-7	once	TRBV27	TGTGCCAGCAGTTTAAAGGACAACTACGAGCAGTACTTC	CASSLKDNYEQYF
-	TRBJ1-1	-	TRBV29-1	TGCAGCGTTGAAAGACAGAACACTGAAGCTTTCTTT	CSVERQNTEAFF
TRBD2	TRBJ2-1	few	TRBV4-2	TGTGCCAGCAGCCAAGTTTCTGGGACTAGCGGGATAAATGAGCAGTTCTTC	CASSQVSGTSGINEQFF
-	TRBJ1-3	-	TRBV30	TGTGCCTGGAGTTCGGGCCTTGGAAACACCATATATTTT	CAWSSGLGNTIYF
-	TRBJ1-2	-	TRBV29-1	TGCAGCGTTGAAGATCAGTGGCAGTCTACCTCCACGGACTATGGCTACACCTTC	CSVEDQWQSTSTDYGYTF
-	TRBJ2-1	-	TRBV7-2	TGTGCCAGCAGCTTACCTAACATAGGCTTCTCCTACAATGAGCAGTTCTTC	CASSLPNIGFSYNEQFF
-	TRBJ2-2	-	TRBV7-9	TGTGCCAGCAGCTTAGTACAGACCGGGGAGCTGTTTTTT	CASSLVQTGELFF
-	TRBJ1-1	-	TRBV6-1	TGTGCCAGCAGTGAATCGGCCGTTGAAGCTTTCTTT	CASSESAVEAFF
-	TRBJ2-3	-	TRBV25-1	TGTGCCAGCAGTGAATCTGGTGTGGACGTAACTAGCACAGATACGCAGTATTTT	CASSESGVDVTSTDTQYF
-	TRBJ1-2	-	TRBV29-1	TGCAGCGTTGAAGGAAGGGAGGGCTACACCTTC	CSVEGREGYTF
TRBD1	TRBJ1-1	-	TRBV11-2	TGTGCCAGCAGTGCAGAACAGGGGGCTGAAGCTTTCTTT	CASSAEQGAEAFF